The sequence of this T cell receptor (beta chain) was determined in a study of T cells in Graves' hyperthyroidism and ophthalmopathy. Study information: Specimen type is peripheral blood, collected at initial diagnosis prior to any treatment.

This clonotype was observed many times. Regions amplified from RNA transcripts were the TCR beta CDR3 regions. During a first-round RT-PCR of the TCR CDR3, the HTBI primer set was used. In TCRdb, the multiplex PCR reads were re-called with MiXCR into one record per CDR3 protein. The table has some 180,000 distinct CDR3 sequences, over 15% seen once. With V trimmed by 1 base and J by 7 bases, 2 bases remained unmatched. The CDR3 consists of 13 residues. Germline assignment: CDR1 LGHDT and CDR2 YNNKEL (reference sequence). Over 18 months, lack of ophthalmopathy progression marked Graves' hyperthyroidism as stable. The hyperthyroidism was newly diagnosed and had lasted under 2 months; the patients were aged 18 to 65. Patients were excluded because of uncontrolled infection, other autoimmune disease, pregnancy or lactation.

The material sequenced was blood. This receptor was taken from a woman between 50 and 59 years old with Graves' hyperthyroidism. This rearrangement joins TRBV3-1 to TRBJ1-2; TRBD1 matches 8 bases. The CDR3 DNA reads TGTGCCAGCAGCCAAGGGACAGGGCCTGGCTACACCTTC. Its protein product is CASSQGTGPGYTF.